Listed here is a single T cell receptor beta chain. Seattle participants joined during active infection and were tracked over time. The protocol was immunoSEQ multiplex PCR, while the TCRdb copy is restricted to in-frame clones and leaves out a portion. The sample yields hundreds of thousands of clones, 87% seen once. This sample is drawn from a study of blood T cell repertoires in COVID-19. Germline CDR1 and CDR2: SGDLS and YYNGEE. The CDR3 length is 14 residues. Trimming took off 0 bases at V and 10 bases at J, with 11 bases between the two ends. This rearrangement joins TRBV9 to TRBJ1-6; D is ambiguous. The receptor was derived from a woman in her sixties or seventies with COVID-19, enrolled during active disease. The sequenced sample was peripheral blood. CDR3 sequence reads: CASSVGYSQSPLHF. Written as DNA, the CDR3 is TGTGCCAGCAGCGTAGGTTACAGTCAATCACCCCTCCACTTT.